This T cell receptor (beta chain) was recovered during a study of T cell responses to AZD1222 COVID-19 vaccine. V shed 7 bases and J shed 0 bases, with 13 bases lying between them. Germline V gives CDR1 MNHEY, CDR2 SVGAGI. This CDR3 has 14 amino acids. The data were produced by immunoSEQ multiplex PCR, yet TCRdb's version contains in-frame clones alone and is incomplete. The sample has some 99,000 clones, approximately 84% seen once. With respect to this clone: The antigen is not known.

The study's findings and limits: When two AZD1222 doses had been given, Spike-specific TCR breadth and depth rose. Only a handful of AZD1222 recipients, about six in all, had baseline seropositivity. No repertoire was sampled before or during the peak T cell response, only after it.

The chain uses TRBV6-5 and TRBJ2-7, with D hard to call. Source: peripheral blood, taken 28 days after the second AZD1222 dose. This clonotype was sampled from an adult who received the AZD1222 COVID-19 vaccine. This CDR3 reads CASTSSAPSYEQYF. DNA of the CDR3: TGTGCCAGCACCTCCTCGGCCCCCTCCTACGAGCAGTACTTC.